This is a list of T cell receptor beta chains from one sample in a study of OX40 agonist ivuxolimab in advanced cancers. Generated by immunoSEQ multiplex PCR, the TCRdb table keeps only in-frame clones and is missing some. This table has approximately 100,000 clones, roughly 85% appearing once. Source: CD4+ or CD8+ T cells sorted from blood, taken in a trial of the OX40 agonist ivuxolimab. These receptor sequences come from an adult with an advanced solid tumor such as melanoma, head and neck, liver or kidney cancer. The CDR3 runs from the conserved cysteine through the conserved F or W. D genes are given only for firm matches. Clone size, where shown, is once, few, many, or a class for clones that have expanded.

D,size,V,J,length,DNA,CDR3
.,.,TRBV5-1,TRBJ2-5,15,TGCGCCAGCAGCTTGGCTGACATGGCGCAAGAGACCCAGTACTTC,CASSLADMAQETQYF
TRBD1,few,TRBV7-3,TRBJ1-2,13,TGTGCCTGCCGCAGGGGGCTTCACTATGGCTACACCTTC,CACRRGLHYGYTF
.,.,TRBV2,TRBJ1-6,14,TGTGCCAGCAGTGAAGCGCGTGGGGCTTCACCCCTCCACTTT,CASSEARGASPLHF
TRBD1,.,TRBV29-1,TRBJ2-2,14,TGCAGCGTTGCGATGGACAGGGACACCGGGGAGCTGTTTTTT,CSVAMDRDTGELFF
.,.,TRBV29-1,TRBJ1-1,11,TGCAGCCTGGGGGGGAACACTGAAGCTTTCTTT,CSLGGNTEAFF
.,.,TRBV19,TRBJ1-1,14,TGTGCCAGTAGTATCCGGAACGATAACACTGAAGCTTTCTTT,CASSIRNDNTEAFF
.,.,TRBV18,TRBJ1-2,15,TGTGCCAGCTCCCCCGGGACCGAAAATAACTATGGCTACACCTTC,CASSPGTENNYGYTF
.,.,TRBV5-3,TRBJ2-7,16,TGTGCCAGAAGCTCCCCATCAGTACGAAACTCCTACGAGCAGTACTTC,CARSSPSVRNSYEQYF
.,.,TRBV15,TRBJ1-4,15,TGTGCCACCAGTCGTCCGGTGGGACCGAACTTAAAACTGTTTTTT,CATSRPVGPNLKLFF
.,.,TRBV7-3,TRBJ2-3,18,TGTGCCAGCAGCTTAACGTTCTTAGGTGGGGGCCCCACAGATACGCAGTATTTT,CASSLTFLGGGPTDTQYF
TRBD1,.,TRBV28,TRBJ1-5,15,TGTGCCAGCAGCCTCATGGGACAGGGCAATCAGCCCCAGCATTTT,CASSLMGQGNQPQHF
.,.,TRBV27,TRBJ1-3,13,TGTGCCAGCATGTCGGGAGCTGGAAACACCATATATTTT,CASMSGAGNTIYF
.,.,TRBV6-5,TRBJ2-7,13,TGTGCCAGCAGTTACCCGGGGACATACGAGCAGTACTTC,CASSYPGTYEQYF
.,.,TRBV27,TRBJ2-7,14,TGTGCCAGCAGTTTGATGGGGACCGCCTACGAGCAGTACTTC,CASSLMGTAYEQYF
.,.,TRBV5-1,TRBJ2-7,14,TGCGCCAGCAGCTTGGAGGTGGGAACCTACGAGCAGTACTTC,CASSLEVGTYEQYF
.,.,TRBV9,TRBJ1-6,12,TGTGCCAGCAGCGAAGACGGATCACCCCTCCACTTT,CASSEDGSPLHF
.,.,TRBV6-6,TRBJ1-1,14,TGTGCCAGCAACCTAAGGAAAGAGAACACTGAAGCTTTCTTT,CASNLRKENTEAFF
.,.,TRBV6-5,TRBJ1-3,11,TGTGCCAGCTACTCTGGAAACACCATATATTTT,CASYSGNTIYF
TRBD2,.,TRBV11-2,TRBJ2-1,16,TGTGCCAGCAGCCCCGGACCGGGACTAGTGGGGGGGCGGCAGTTCTTC,CASSPGPGLVGGRQFF
.,few,TRBV9,TRBJ2-6,17,TGTGCCAGCAGCGCCACCTTCAGGGTATCAGGGGCCAACGTCCTGACTTTC,CASSATFRVSGANVLTF
TRBD2,few,TRBV29-1,TRBJ2-3,12,TGCAGCGCCCGGACTAGTGGGGCTCCAAGGTATTTT,CSARTSGAPRYF
.,.,TRBV7-2,TRBJ2-7,15,TGTGCCAGCAGCCCGGGACGGTACCCCTCCTACGAGCAGTACTTC,CASSPGRYPSYEQYF
TRBD1,.,TRBV19,TRBJ2-1,14,TGTGCCTCACAGGGACAGGGTAAACTTAATGAGCAGTTCTTC,CASQGQGKLNEQFF
.,.,TRBV7-2,TRBJ1-2,14,TGTGCCAGCAGCCCACGGACAGCGATCTATGGCTACACCTTC,CASSPRTAIYGYTF
TRBD1,.,TRBV5-4,TRBJ1-6,16,TGTGCCAGCAGCGGCAGGGGGCAGTTTTATAATTCACCCCTCCACTTT,CASSGRGQFYNSPLHF
TRBD2,.,TRBV6-5,TRBJ2-1,14,TGTGCCAGCAGTAGCGGGGGGGCCATCCCCTCGCAGTTCTTC,CASSSGGAIPSQFF